The 11 T cell receptor beta chains below all came from one sample that was sequenced in a study of CD8+CD57+ T cells in acquired aplastic anemia. For sequencing, patients were chosen who had shown expansion of CD8+CD57+ cells by flow cytometry. It was genomic DNA that served as the template for profiling TCR beta VDJ and CDR3. TCRdb re-called the reads with MiXCR, one entry per CDR3 protein. This table has 180,000 or so distinct CDR3 sequences, 48% appearing once. The material sequenced was sorted CD4+, CD8+, or CD8+CD57+ T cells (not recorded which) from PBMCs. The receptor source for this set is a human donor with aplastic anemia.

This clonotype was observed many times. The chain links TRBV2 to TRBJ1-2; tentative D call: TRBD1 (5 bases). Trimming left V 2 bases short and J 8 bases short, with 12 bases between. Germline V lookup: CDR1 SNHLY, CDR2 FYNNEI. The CDR3 consists of 13 residues. Written as DNA, the CDR3 is TGTGCCAGCAGTGAAAGGGGCGCCTGGGGCTACACCTTC. Translated: CASSERGAWGYTF.

This clonotype was seen repeatedly, ten times or more. This chain connects TRBV6-4 to TRBJ1-2; unclear D gene. The CDR3 consists of 13 residues. Germline-derived CDR1 and CDR2 are MRHNA and SNTAGT. V was trimmed by 4 bases and J by 1 base, leaving 7 bases between them. DNA for the CDR3: TGTGCCAGCAGTGGAGGTCATAACTATGGCTACACCTTC. The encoded protein is CASSGGHNYGYTF.

This rearrangement joins TRBV2 to TRBJ1-5; possibly TRBD1 for D (5 bases). The V gene lost 5 bases and the J gene lost 2 bases, with 16 bases spanning the gap. CDR1 is SNHLY, CDR2 FYNNEI, per germline. This CDR3 region has 16 residues. In DNA, the CDR3 is TGTGCCAGCAGTTTTGGTGGTAGGGGTGGCAATCAGCCCCAGCATTTT. Protein: CASSFGGRGGNQPQHF.

This clonotype was counted between two and nine times. The chain couples TRBV19 to TRBJ1-1; 7 bases are shared with TRBD1. The CDR3 length is 13 residues. From germline, CDR1 is LNHDA and CDR2 SQIVND (reference sequence). Trimming took 5 bases from V and 4 from J; bases not matched to a gene: 4. This CDR3 reads CASSHPGGTEAFF. Here the CDR3 DNA reads TGTGCCAGTAGTCACCCAGGGGGCACTGAAGCTTTCTTT.

This clonotype was counted ten times or more. This sequence joins TRBV18 and TRBJ1-6; TRBD1 agrees at 7 bases. Germline CDR1 reads KGHSH; CDR2 reads LQKENI. The CDR3 has 16 amino acids. After removal of 4 bases from V and 7 bases from J, the junction contained 10 bases not matched to a gene. DNA for the CDR3: TGTGCCAGCTCACTCAACAGGGGAGGGAGAAATTCACCCCTCCACTTT. Amino acid sequence: CASSLNRGGRNSPLHF.

V is TRBV7-2 and J is TRBJ1-4; 8 bases agree with TRBD1. V lost 6 bases and J lost 8; bases outside the gene matches: 5. The CDR3 is made up of 13 amino acids. CDR1 and CDR2 from the germline V gene are SGHTA and FQGNSA. Here the CDR3 DNA reads TGTGCCAGCAGAAGGACAGGGATGGAAAAACTGTTTTTT. Translated, it gives CASRRTGMEKLFF. Looking up the rest from reference TRBV7-2 and TRBJ1-4 gives the full variable domain: GAGVSQSPSNKVTEKGKDVELRCDPISGHTALYWYRQSLGQGLEFLIYFQGNSAPDKSGLPSDRFSAERTGGSVSTLTIQRTQQEDSAVYLCASRRTGMEKLFFGSGTQLSVL.

The chain uses TRBV29-1 and TRBJ2-6, with no clear D. V lost 4 bases and J lost 4, with 8 bases in between. CDR3 length: 13 residues. Germline loops: CDR1 SQVTM, CDR2 ANQGSEA. The CDR3 DNA reads as TGCAGCGTTGCGAAAGAGGGGGCCAACGTCCTGACTTTC. Its protein is CSVAKEGANVLTF.

V gene TRBV7-2 combines with J gene TRBJ2-5; D uncertain. The V and J ends lost 0 bases and 5 bases respectively, with 10 bases between them. This CDR3 spans 14 amino acids. Germline V gene sequence: CDR1 SGHTA, CDR2 FQGNSA. CDR3 amino acids: CASSLAATRETQYF. Here the CDR3 DNA reads TGTGCCAGCAGCTTAGCGGCCACCCGGGAGACCCAGTACTTC. Drawing the rest from reference TRBV7-2 and TRBJ2-5, the complete variable domain is GAGVSQSPSNKVTEKGKDVELRCDPISGHTALYWYRQSLGQGLEFLIYFQGNSAPDKSGLPSDRFSAERTGGSVSTLTIQRTQQEDSAVYLCASSLAATRETQYFGPGTRLLVL.

A remark on this clonotype: A read error may produce the germline difference seen at one junction end. The chain couples TRBV7-7 to TRBJ2-1; weak D call: TRBD1 (5 bases). Germline lookup yields CDR1 SSHAT and CDR2 FNYEAQ (reference sequence). The CDR3 loop spans 15 amino acids. Written as DNA, the CDR3 is TGTGCTAGCAGCTTAGCCCCGGACACCTACAATGAGCAGTTCTTC. This codes for CASSLAPDTYNEQFF. Together with reference TRBV7-7 and TRBJ2-1, the CDR3 gives the full variable domain: GAGVSQSPRYKVTKRGQDVTLRCDPISSHATLYWYQQALGQGPEFLTYFNYEAQPDKSGLPSDRFSAERPEGSISTLTIQRTEQRDSAMYRCASSLAPDTYNEQFFGPGTRLTVL.

Note on this clonotype: A junction end diverges from the germline sequence, so it may reflect a read error. This chain joins TRBV20-1 and TRBJ1-2; D is ambiguous. CDR3 size: 14 residues. Germline V gene sequence: CDR1 DFQATT, CDR2 SNEGSKA (reference sequence). DNA for the CDR3: TGCAGTCCAGAGACCGGAACCCCTAACTACGGCTACACCTTC. Encoded protein: CSPETGTPNYGYTF.

This clonotype was counted many times. The V gene is TRBV29-1, the J gene TRBJ1-5; D possibly corresponds to TRBD1 (5 bases). The germline V gene has CDR1 SQVTM and CDR2 ANQGSEA. Trimming left V 5 bases short and J 3 bases short, with 14 bases between. This CDR3 contains 14 residues. The chain's CDR3 is CSVRGVGDNQPQHF. In DNA form, the CDR3 reads TGCAGCGTTCGTGGAGTGGGGGACAATCAGCCCCAGCATTTT.